This T cell receptor beta chain is drawn from a study of cytomegalovirus exposure and HLA in healthy donors. Study findings and constraints: A subsequent analysis found that TCR clusters from the first cohort also tended to co-occur in the 120 or so validation repertoires, with about 95% of cluster scores above 0. A few CMV-associated chains were confirmed in vitro to be specific for CMV antigens. The listing of approximately 160 TCR beta chains classed them as cytomegalovirus-associated.

CDR3 length: 16 amino acids. Worth noting for this clone: Its antigen is still unknown.

Profiling relied on immunoSEQ multiplex PCR, and the TCRdb table lists in-frame clones only, not all of them. The sample carries around 150,000 clones, 70% to 90% recorded once. The chain has TRBV12-1 and TRBJ2-1; the tabulated D call, TRBD2, remains unverified against the DNA. TRBV12-1 is tagged as a pseudogene. Sequencing input: PBMCs. The source is a woman under 30 in good health and CMV-seronegative. Here the CDR3 reads CASNFDPGLAGPEQFF. The CDR3 coding sequence is TGTGCCAGCAACTTCGATCCGGGACTAGCGGGGCCTGAGCAGTTCTTC.